Detailed here is one T cell receptor beta chain. Antigen specificity is unknown. Gene names are mouse gene names. The read finishes 1 residue shy of the CDR3 end, and the germline J gene is used to complete it. This entry belongs to a study of tissue T cells after allogeneic stem cell transplantation. Study results and caveats: In patients and mice, blood and spleen missed much of tissue repertoire. Shared clones across patients were few; motif clustering revealed tissue-specific shared signatures. Within patients, tissue anatomy strongly shaped TCR repertoire composition.

Described time point: mouse harvest day 14 after allogeneic transplant. Mouse grafts combined 10^7 T-cell-depleted bone marrow cells with 10^6 splenic CD5+ T cells. The data were produced by immunoSEQ multiplex PCR, yet TCRdb's version contains in-frame clones alone and is incomplete. The sample carries nearly 7,000 clones, about a third recorded once. Looked up from germline, CDR1 is KGHPV and CDR2 is FQNQEV (reference sequence). V was trimmed by 0 bases and J by 6 bases, leaving 6 bases between them. This CDR3 region has 13 residues. The chain links TRBV26 to TRBJ1-5, with D perhaps matching TRBD1 (6 bases). Sequenced: skin. This sequence originates from a female BALB/c mouse given C57BL/6 T cells with graft-versus-host disease after an allogeneic hematopoietic cell transplant. The CDR3 reads CASSLSDSQAPLF. The part of the CDR3 DNA that was read is TGTGCCAGCAGTCTGTCGGACAGCCAGGCTCCGCTT. Filled out from reference TRBV26 and TRBJ1-5, the complete variable domain reads NSKVIQTPRYLVKGQGQKAKMRCIPEKGHPVVFWYQQNKNNEFKFLINFQNQEVLQQIDMTEKRFSAECPSNSPCSLEIQSSEAGDSALYLCASSLSDSQAPLFGEGTRLSVL.